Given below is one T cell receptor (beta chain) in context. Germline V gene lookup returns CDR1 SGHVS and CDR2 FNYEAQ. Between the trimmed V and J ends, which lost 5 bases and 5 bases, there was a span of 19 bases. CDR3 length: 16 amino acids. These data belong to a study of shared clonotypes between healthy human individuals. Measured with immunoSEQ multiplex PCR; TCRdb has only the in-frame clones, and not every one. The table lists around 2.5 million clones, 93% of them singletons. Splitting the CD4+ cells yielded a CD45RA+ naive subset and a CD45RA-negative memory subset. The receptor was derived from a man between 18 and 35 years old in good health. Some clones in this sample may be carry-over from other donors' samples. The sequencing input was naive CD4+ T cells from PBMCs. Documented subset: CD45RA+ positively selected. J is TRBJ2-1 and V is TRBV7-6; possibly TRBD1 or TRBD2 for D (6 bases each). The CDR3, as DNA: TGTGCCAGCAGCCGTCCGGGGGCCGGGAAAGACAATGAGCAGTTCTTC. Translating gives CASSRPGAGKDNEQFF.